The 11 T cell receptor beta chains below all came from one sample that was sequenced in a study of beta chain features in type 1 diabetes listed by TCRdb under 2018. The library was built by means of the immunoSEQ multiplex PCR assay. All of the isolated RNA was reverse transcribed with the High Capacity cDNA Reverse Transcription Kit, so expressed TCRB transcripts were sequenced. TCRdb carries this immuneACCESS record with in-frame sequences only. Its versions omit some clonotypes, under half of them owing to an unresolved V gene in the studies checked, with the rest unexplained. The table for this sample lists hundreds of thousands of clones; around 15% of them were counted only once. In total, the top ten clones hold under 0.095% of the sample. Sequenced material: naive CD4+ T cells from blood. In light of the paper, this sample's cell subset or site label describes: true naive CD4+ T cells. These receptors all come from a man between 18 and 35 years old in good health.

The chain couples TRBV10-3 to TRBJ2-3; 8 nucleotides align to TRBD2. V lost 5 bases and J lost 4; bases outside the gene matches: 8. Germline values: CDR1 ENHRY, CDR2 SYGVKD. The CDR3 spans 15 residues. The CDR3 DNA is TGTGCCATCAGTATTAGCGGGACAAGGGCAGATACGCAGTATTTT. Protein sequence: CAISISGTRADTQYF.

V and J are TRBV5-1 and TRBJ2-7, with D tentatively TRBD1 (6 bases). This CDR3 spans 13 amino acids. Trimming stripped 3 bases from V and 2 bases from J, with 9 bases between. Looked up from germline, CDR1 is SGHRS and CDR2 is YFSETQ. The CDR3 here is CASSWTVPYEQYF. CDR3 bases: TGCGCCAGCAGCTGGACAGTACCCTACGAGCAGTACTTC.

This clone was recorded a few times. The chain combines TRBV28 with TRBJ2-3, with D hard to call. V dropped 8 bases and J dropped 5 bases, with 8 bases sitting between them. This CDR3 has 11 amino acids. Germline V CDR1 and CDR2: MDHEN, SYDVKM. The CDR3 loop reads CASRSEDTQYF. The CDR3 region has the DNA TGTGCCAGCCGCTCAGAAGATACGCAGTATTTT.

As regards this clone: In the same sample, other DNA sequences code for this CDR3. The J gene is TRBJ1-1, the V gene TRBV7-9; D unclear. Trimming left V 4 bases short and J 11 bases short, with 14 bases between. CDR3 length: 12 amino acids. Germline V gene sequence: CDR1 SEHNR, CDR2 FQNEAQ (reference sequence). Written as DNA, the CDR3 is TGTGCCAGCAGCTCCTGGGCCCCGGAGGCTTTCTTT. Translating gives CASSSWAPEAFF.

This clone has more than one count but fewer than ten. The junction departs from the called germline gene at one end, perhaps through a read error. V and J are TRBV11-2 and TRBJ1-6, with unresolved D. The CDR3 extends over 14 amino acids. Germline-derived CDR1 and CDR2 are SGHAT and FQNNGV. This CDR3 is CASSIDGGNSPLHF. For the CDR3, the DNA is TGTGCCAGCAGCATAGACGGAGGCAATTCACCCCTCCACTTT.

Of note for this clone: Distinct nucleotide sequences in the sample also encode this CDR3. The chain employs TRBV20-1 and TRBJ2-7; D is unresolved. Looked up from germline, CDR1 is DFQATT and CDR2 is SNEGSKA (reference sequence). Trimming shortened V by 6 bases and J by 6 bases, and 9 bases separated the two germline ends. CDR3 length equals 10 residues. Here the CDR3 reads CSARIREQYF. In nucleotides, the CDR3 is TGCAGTGCGCGTATTCGCGAGCAGTACTTC.

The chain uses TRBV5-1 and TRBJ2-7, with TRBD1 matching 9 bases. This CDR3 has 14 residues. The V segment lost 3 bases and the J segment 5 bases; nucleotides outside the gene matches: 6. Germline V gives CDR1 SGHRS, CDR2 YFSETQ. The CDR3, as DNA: TGCGCCAGCAGCTGGGGACAGGGCCGAGACGAGCAGTACTTC. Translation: CASSWGQGRDEQYF.

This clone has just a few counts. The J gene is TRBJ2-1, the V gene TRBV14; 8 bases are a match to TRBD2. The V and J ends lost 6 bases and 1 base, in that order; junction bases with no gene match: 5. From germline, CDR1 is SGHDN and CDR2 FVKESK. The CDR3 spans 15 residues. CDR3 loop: CASSPTSGSYNEQFF. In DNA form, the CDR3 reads TGTGCCAGCAGTCCAACTAGCGGATCCTACAATGAGCAGTTCTTC.

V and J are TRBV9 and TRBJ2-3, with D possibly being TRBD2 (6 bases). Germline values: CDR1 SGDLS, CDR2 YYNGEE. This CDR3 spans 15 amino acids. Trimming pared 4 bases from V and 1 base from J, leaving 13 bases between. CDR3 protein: CASSLTPGGTDTQYF. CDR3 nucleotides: TGTGCCAGCAGCTTGACTCCGGGAGGCACAGATACGCAGTATTTT.

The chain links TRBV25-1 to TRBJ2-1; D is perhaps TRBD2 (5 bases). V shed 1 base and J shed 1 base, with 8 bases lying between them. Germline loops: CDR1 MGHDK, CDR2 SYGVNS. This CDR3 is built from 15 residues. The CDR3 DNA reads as TGTGCCAGCAGTGAATGGGGAGTTTCCTACAATGAGCAGTTCTTC. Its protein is CASSEWGVSYNEQFF.

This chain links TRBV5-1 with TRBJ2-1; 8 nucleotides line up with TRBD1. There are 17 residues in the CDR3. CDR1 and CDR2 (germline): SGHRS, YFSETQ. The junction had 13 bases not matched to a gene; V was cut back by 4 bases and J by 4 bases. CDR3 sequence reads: CASSPKDRALPYNEQFF. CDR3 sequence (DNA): TGCGCCAGCAGCCCGAAGGACAGGGCACTTCCTTACAATGAGCAGTTCTTC.